Shown below are 15 T cell receptor beta chains from a single sample sequenced in a study of read filtering for tumor transcriptome and immune sequencing. From approximately 430 ng of RNA, a library with molecular barcoded alpha/delta and beta/gamma adaptors was made. TCRdb re-called the reads with MiXCR, one entry per CDR3 protein. The sample carries roughly 93,000 distinct CDR3 sequences, about 22% recorded once. Sequenced: a population of CD138-negative cells sorted from bone marrow. These receptors originate from a donor at least 40 years old with multiple myeloma.

Only a few counts were recorded for this clonotype. This rearrangement joins TRBV2 to TRBJ1-2; no firm D call. Germline lookup yields CDR1 SNHLY and CDR2 FYNNEI. The CDR3 is 10 residues long. Between the trimmed V and J ends, which lost 6 bases and 5 bases, there was a span of 4 bases. CDR3 bases: TGTGCCAGCAGGGCTTATGGCTACACCTTC. Translated, it gives CASRAYGYTF.

The V gene is TRBV28, the J gene TRBJ2-1; 12 bases map to TRBD2. The CDR3 consists of 20 residues. Germline V gives CDR1 MDHEN, CDR2 SYDVKM. V lost 6 bases and J lost 9; bases outside the gene matches: 24. CDR3 bases: TGTGCCAGCAGCCCCCGGGCTAGCGGGGGGGGGCGCCTCGACCCCATTGAGCAGTTCTTC. Amino acids: CASSPRASGGGRLDPIEQFF.

Worth noting for this clonotype: This may be a read error, as it is one base from a much larger clone. The chain is built from TRBV6-2 or TRBV6-3 and TRBJ2-1, with a weak D call TRBD2 (7 bases). Germline V gene sequence: CDR1 MNHEY, CDR2 SVGEGT. The CDR3 has 17 residues. The CDR3 nucleotides read TGTGCCAGCAGTCACTCGAGGGGGGGCTATTCCTACAATGAGCAGTTCTTC. As protein: CASSHSRGGYSYNEQFF.

This clonotype came up a few times. V gene TRBV7-6 combines with J gene TRBJ1-4; the D gene is possibly TRBD1 (6 bases). Germline CDR1 is SGHVS and CDR2 is FNYEAQ. V was pared by 2 bases and J by 1 base, with 11 bases between. The CDR3 runs 16 residues. The CDR3 region is CASSLMKGVTNEKLFF. In DNA form, the CDR3 reads TGTGCCAGCAGCTTAATGAAGGGGGTAACTAATGAAAAACTGTTTTTT.

This clonotype was found a few times. The chain is built from TRBV5-1 and TRBJ2-2, with D possibly TRBD1 on 6 matching bases. Trimming pared 1 base from V and 6 bases from J, leaving 19 bases between. This CDR3 region has 17 residues. CDR1 and CDR2 from the germline V gene are SGHRS and YFSETQ. The CDR3 DNA sequence: TGCGCCAGCAGCTTGAACAGTCGACAAGGGGGTCCCGGGGAGCTGTTTTTT. This codes for CASSLNSRQGGPGELFF.

This clonotype showed up just once. The rearrangement links TRBV19 to TRBJ2-7, with 8 positions matching TRBD1. Germline CDR1 and CDR2: LNHDA and SQIVND (reference sequence). After removal of 10 bases from V and 3 bases from J, the junction contained 8 bases not matched to a gene. The CDR3 covers 13 residues. CDR3 in DNA: TGTGCCACACAATCCGACAGGGGCTACGAGCAGTACTTC. Translating gives CATQSDRGYEQYF.

This clonotype was seen at least ten times. The chain recombines TRBV5-1 with TRBJ2-5; TRBD2 agrees at 10 bases. CDR3 length equals 15 residues. The germline V gene has CDR1 SGHRS and CDR2 YFSETQ. V trimming: 1 base; J trimming: 3 bases; junction bases outside the gene matches: 3. The CDR3 nucleotides read TGCGCCAGCAGCTTGACACTAGCGGGGAAAGAGACCCAGTACTTC. Its protein is CASSLTLAGKETQYF.

This clonotype came up many times. The chain joins TRBV2 to TRBJ2-6; unclear D gene. The germline V and J ends were trimmed by 3 bases and 4 bases, with 16 bases remaining between them. Germline CDR1 and CDR2: SNHLY and FYNNEI. This CDR3 region has 17 residues. The CDR3 is CASSDELASIGANVLTF. DNA for the CDR3: TGTGCCAGCAGTGATGAACTCGCCAGCATAGGGGCCAACGTCCTGACTTTC. The full variable domain, with the rest looked up from reference TRBV2 and TRBJ2-6, is EPEVTQTPSHQVTQMGQEVILRCVPISNHLYFYWYRQILGQKVEFLVSFYNNEISEKSEIFDDQFSVERPDGSNFTLKIRSTKLEDSAMYFCASSDELASIGANVLTFGAGSRLTVL.

CDR3 region: CASSDIRGTQYF. CDR3 coding DNA: TGTGCCAGCTCCGACATCAGGGGGACCCAGTACTTC. The rearrangement joins TRBV2 to TRBJ2-5; TRBD1 might be the D (6 bases). Trimming took off 8 bases at V and 7 bases at J, with 14 bases between the two ends. This CDR3 is built from 12 residues. The germline gives CDR1 SNHLY, CDR2 FYNNEI.

The chain employs TRBV7-8 and TRBJ2-5; D is uncertain. Trimming took 7 bases from V and 5 from J, leaving 11 bases between them. Germline loops: CDR1 SGHVS, CDR2 FQNEAQ. The CDR3 has 12 residues. The CDR3 bases are TGTGCCAGCATCAGTATCGGGGAGACCCAGTACTTC. As protein: CASISIGETQYF.

As to this clonotype: Likely a read error: the CDR3 ends without its conserved phenylalanine or tryptophan. No DNA is shown, since the ends of the CDR3 on it are uncertain; the CDR3 is the one TCRdb lists. V and J are TRBV6-1 and TRBJ2-1; the D call of TRBD1 is as the table states it, not checked on the DNA. The germline V gene has CDR1 MNHNS and CDR2 SASEGT. The length of the CDR3 is 14 amino acids, counting both ends. This chain's CDR3 is CASIEAGDHNEQLL.

This clonotype occurred many times. V gene TRBV5-1 combines with J gene TRBJ2-3; no clear D. Germline V lookup: CDR1 SGHRS, CDR2 YFSETQ. The CDR3 runs to 16 residues. Trimming shortened V by 1 base and J by 0 bases, and 12 bases separated the two germline ends. The CDR3 is CASSLWPRASTDTQYF. For the CDR3, the DNA is TGCGCCAGCAGCTTGTGGCCGCGAGCTAGCACAGATACGCAGTATTTT. Variable domain in full (rest from reference TRBV5-1 and TRBJ2-3): KAGVTQTPRYLIKTRGQQVTLSCSPISGHRSVSWYQQTPGQGLQFLFEYFSETQRNKGNFPGRFSGRQFSNSRSEMNVSTLELGDSALYLCASSLWPRASTDTQYFGPGTRLTVL.

This clonotype showed up many times. This chain uses TRBV5-1 with TRBJ2-5; a weak D match, TRBD1 (6 bases). The CDR3 runs 14 residues. V lost 2 bases and J lost 2, with 10 bases in between. Looked up from germline, CDR1 is SGHRS and CDR2 is YFSETQ. As DNA, the CDR3 is TGCGCCAGCAGCTTACAGGGTTCGCAAGAGACCCAGTACTTC. It yields the protein CASSLQGSQETQYF. The full variable domain, its missing parts supplied by reference TRBV5-1 and TRBJ2-5, is KAGVTQTPRYLIKTRGQQVTLSCSPISGHRSVSWYQQTPGQGLQFLFEYFSETQRNKGNFPGRFSGRQFSNSRSEMNVSTLELGDSALYLCASSLQGSQETQYFGPGTRLLVL.

Regarding this clonotype: A read error may be the cause here, since a much bigger clone is one base away. CDR3 nucleotides: TGTGCCAGCAGTTACTCGTCTCGCTCTGGGGCCTACGTCCTGACTTTC. It codes for CASSYSSRSGAYVLTF. V and J are TRBV6-5 and TRBJ2-6; tentative D call: TRBD1 (5 bases). This CDR3 has 16 amino acids. The germline V gene has CDR1 MNHEY and CDR2 SVGAGI.

In this sample, this clonotype turned up many times. This chain connects TRBV18 to TRBJ1-1, with a tentative D call TRBD1 (6 bases). The CDR3 consists of 16 residues. Germline V gene data show CDR1 as KGHSH and CDR2 as LQKENI. V shed 3 bases and J shed 0 bases, with 14 bases lying between them. CDR3 protein: CASSPDFGQLNTEAFF. The CDR3 nucleotides are TGTGCCAGCTCACCCGACTTTGGACAGCTGAACACTGAAGCTTTCTTT. The whole variable domain, remainder taken from reference TRBV18 and TRBJ1-1, is NAGVMQNPRHLVRRRGQEARLRCSPMKGHSHVYWYRQLPEEGLKFMVYLQKENIIDESGMPKERFSAEFPKEGPSILRIQQVVRGDSAAYFCASSPDFGQLNTEAFFGQGTRLTVV.